The 27 T cell receptor beta chains given below trace back to one sample, sequenced in a study of blood T cell repertoires in COVID-19. Sequencing was performed with immunoSEQ multiplex PCR; in TCRdb, only in-frame clones are kept and a portion is missing. The sample carries around 340,000 clones, roughly 87% recorded once. Sequences were obtained from peripheral blood. The receptors shown here come from a woman aged 55-75 years with COVID-19, enrolled during active disease.

Here the CDR3 DNA reads TGTGCCAGCAGCTTATCGCCCCTATCTGAAGCTTTCTTT. It is translated as CASSLSPLSEAFF. The J gene is TRBJ1-1, the V gene TRBV7-3, with D unclear. CDR3 length: 13 residues. In germline, CDR1 is SGHTA, CDR2 FQGTGA. The V and J ends lost 2 bases and 6 bases respectively, with 10 bases between them.

The gene calls are TRBV5-1 and TRBJ1-1; D is ambiguous. Per the germline V gene, CDR1 is SGHRS and CDR2 is YFSETQ. CDR3 length: 14 residues. V was shortened by 0 bases and J by 1 base, with 7 bases between the two germline ends. The CDR3 reads CASSLGETNTEAFF. The CDR3 DNA follows: TGCGCCAGCAGCTTGGGAGAAACGAACACTGAAGCTTTCTTT.

The rearrangement joins TRBV11-3 to TRBJ2-3; 7 bases match TRBD1. Germline CDR1 SGHNT, CDR2 YENEEA. This CDR3 region has 14 residues. With 5 bases clipped from V and 1 base from J, the junction kept 3 bases outside the gene matches. In DNA, the CDR3 is TGTGCCAGCAGCGGGCAGGGGGGCACAGATACGCAGTATTTT. Translated, it gives CASSGQGGTDTQYF.

The chain uses TRBV5-8 and TRBJ2-1; TRBD2 matches 11 bases. The V and J ends lost 5 bases and 4 bases, in that order; junction bases with no gene match: 5. CDR1 is SGHTS and CDR2 is YDEGEE in the germline V gene. The CDR3 length is 15 residues. The CDR3 is CASRPGLAVYNEQFF. CDR3 sequence (DNA): TGTGCCAGCAGACCGGGACTAGCGGTGTACAATGAGCAGTTCTTC.

This chain links TRBV7-3 with TRBJ2-1, with a weak D call TRBD2 (6 bases). V gave up 5 bases and J gave up 0 bases, with 14 bases separating them. This CDR3 region has 16 residues. In germline, CDR1 is SGHTA, CDR2 FQGTGA. For the CDR3, the DNA is TGTGCCAGCAGCCAGCTCTCTAGCGACTCCTACAATGAGCAGTTCTTC. Protein product: CASSQLSSDSYNEQFF.

The V call is TRBV7-3, the J call TRBJ1-2; 8 bases fit TRBD1. The CDR3 has 13 amino acids. In germline, CDR1 is SGHTA, CDR2 FQGTGA. V lost 5 bases and J lost 5; bases outside the gene matches: 4. DNA for the CDR3: TGTGCCAGCAGCGACAGGGGAGGGTATGGCTACACCTTC. Protein sequence: CASSDRGGYGYTF. Supplemented by reference TRBV7-3 and TRBJ1-2, the full variable domain reads GAGVSQTPSNKVTEKGKYVELRCDPISGHTALYWYRQSLGQGPEFLIYFQGTGAADDSGLPNDRFFAVRPEGSVSTLKIQRTERGDSAVYLCASSDRGGYGYTFGSGTRLTVV.

About this clone: The same CDR3 can be traced to other DNA sequences in this sample. The chain recombines TRBV5-1 with TRBJ1-1; D is possibly TRBD1 (6 bases). V was shortened by 1 base and J by 0 bases, with 7 bases between the two germline ends. Germline V lookup: CDR1 SGHRS, CDR2 YFSETQ. This CDR3 has 14 residues. The CDR3 spells CASSLTGMNTEAFF. The CDR3 nucleotides are TGCGCCAGCAGCTTGACAGGGATGAACACTGAAGCTTTCTTT.

The gene calls are TRBV2 and TRBJ2-4, with 11 bases that match TRBD2. Germline V gives CDR1 SNHLY, CDR2 FYNNEI. The trim removed 8 bases at V and 8 bases at J, leaving 11 bases unmatched. This CDR3 is 15 amino acids long. The CDR3 nucleotides read TGTGCCAGCCAACTAGCGGGGGCTTCCGGGGACATTCAGTACTTC. It translates to CASQLAGASGDIQYF.

This rearrangement joins TRBV7-2 to TRBJ2-5, with 11 bases aligning to TRBD2. The CDR3 runs to 17 residues. The V segment lost 1 base and the J segment 1 base; nucleotides outside the gene matches: 5. In germline, CDR1 is SGHTA, CDR2 FQGNSA. The CDR3 DNA is TGTGCCAGCAGCTTAGGATTAGCGGGGGGGCTCCAAGAGACCCAGTACTTC. Translated: CASSLGLAGGLQETQYF.

This clone was seen only a few times. V is TRBV6-1 and J is TRBJ1-2; 7 nucleotides match TRBD1. This CDR3 is 16 amino acids long. V dropped 4 bases and J dropped 4; count of bases not matched to a gene: 12. Germline lookup yields CDR1 MNHNS and CDR2 SASEGT. The DNA for the CDR3 is TGTGCCAGCAGTGGCGGGGGGGGACAGAGAGTCTATGGCTACACCTTC. As protein: CASSGGGGQRVYGYTF.

This clone was recorded only once. This chain links TRBV18 with TRBJ1-1, with D tentatively TRBD1 (5 bases). The CDR3 runs 14 residues. Trimming took 6 bases from V and 5 from J, leaving 16 bases between them. The germline V gene encodes CDR1 KGHSH and CDR2 LQKENI. The CDR3 nucleotides are TGTGCCAGCTCCCCAGGGACTCTCGAGACTGAAGCTTTCTTT. Its protein product is CASSPGTLETEAFF.

This chain uses TRBV15 with TRBJ1-2; 9 bases match TRBD1. J lost 5 bases, V lost 0 bases, and 4 bases had no gene match. Germline V CDR1 and CDR2: LNHNV, YYDKDF (reference sequence). This CDR3 comprises 15 residues. CDR3 loop: CATSRDTGQGYGYTF. The CDR3 DNA reads TGTGCCACCAGCAGAGATACAGGACAGGGGTATGGCTACACCTTC.

The chain recombines TRBV11-3 with TRBJ1-5; unclear D gene. Trimming stripped 0 bases from V and 1 base from J, with 10 bases between. This CDR3 contains 16 residues. Germline lookup yields CDR1 SGHNT and CDR2 YENEEA. The CDR3 nucleotides are TGTGCCAGCAGCTTAGATCGTATGAGGAGCAATCAGCCCCAGCATTTT. Protein product: CASSLDRMRSNQPQHF.

V gene TRBV9 combines with J gene TRBJ1-3; 9 nucleotides match TRBD1. The CDR3 runs to 15 residues. The trim removed 4 bases at V and 5 bases at J, leaving 7 bases unmatched. The germline V gene has CDR1 SGDLS and CDR2 YYNGEE. The CDR3 coding sequence is TGTGCCAGCAGCTCAGGGGGACAGGGCAGAAACACCATATATTTT. It is translated as CASSSGGQGRNTIYF.

CDR3 residues: CASSLRGGGNTIYF. The CDR3 DNA reads TGTGCCAGCAGCTTAAGGGGTGGAGGAAACACCATATATTTT. This chain uses TRBV7-8 with TRBJ1-3; tentative D call: TRBD1 (5 bases). V lost 2 bases and J lost 4, with 9 bases in between. Germline CDR1 SGHVS, CDR2 FQNEAQ. The CDR3 extends over 14 amino acids.

The V gene is TRBV25-1, the J gene TRBJ1-3; 7 bases align to TRBD1. The CDR3 is 13 residues long. Trimming at V came to 10 bases and at J to 4 bases, leaving 7 bases not matched to a gene. Germline V gene lookup returns CDR1 MGHDK and CDR2 SYGVNS. The CDR3 spells CATSRGSGNTIYF. The DNA for the CDR3 is TGTGCCACCAGCAGGGGGTCCGGAAACACCATATATTTT.

The V call is TRBV7-2, the J call TRBJ2-7; the match to TRBD2 covers 10 bases. After removal of 4 bases from V and 5 bases from J, the junction contained 14 bases not matched to a gene. CDR1 and CDR2 from the germline V gene are SGHTA and FQGNSA. CDR3 length: 17 residues. The CDR3 loop reads CASSSQPPGLAINEQYF. CDR3 coding DNA: TGTGCCAGCAGCTCCCAGCCCCCGGGACTAGCGATAAACGAGCAGTACTTC.

V is TRBV7-2 and J is TRBJ1-2, with 9 bases aligning to TRBD1. The J segment lost 5 bases and the V segment lost 2 bases, leaving 3 bases of the junction unmatched. Looked up from germline, CDR1 is SGHTA and CDR2 is FQGNSA. The CDR3 length is 14 residues. CDR3 in DNA: TGTGCCAGCAGCTTATGGACAGGGGAGTATGGCTACACCTTC. It codes for CASSLWTGEYGYTF.

The rearrangement joins TRBV15 to TRBJ1-5, with 9 bases identical to TRBD1. Germline V gives CDR1 LNHNV, CDR2 YYDKDF (reference sequence). With V trimmed by 7 bases and J by 2 bases, 12 bases remained unmatched. This CDR3 contains 17 residues. The CDR3 loop is CATKPGQGTSGNQPQHF. In nucleotides, the CDR3 is TGTGCCACCAAGCCGGGACAGGGAACCTCTGGCAATCAGCCCCAGCATTTT.

This chain uses TRBV7-8 with TRBJ2-5; 7 nucleotides agree with TRBD1. In germline, CDR1 is SGHVS, CDR2 FQNEAQ. This CDR3 spans 14 amino acids. The V and J ends lost 5 bases and 3 bases, in that order; junction bases with no gene match: 6. DNA of the CDR3: TGTGCCAGCAGCACCCCGGGACAGAAAGAGACCCAGTACTTC. As protein: CASSTPGQKETQYF.

This chain uses TRBV19 with TRBJ2-1; 9 bases match TRBD1. This CDR3 is built from 17 residues. Germline loops: CDR1 LNHDA, CDR2 SQIVND (reference sequence). J lost 6 bases, V lost 1 base, and 10 bases had no gene match. CDR3 coding DNA: TGTGCCAGTAGTATAGTCCGTCCGGGACAGGGCCTCAATGAGCAGTTCTTC. Residues: CASSIVRPGQGLNEQFF.

This chain links TRBV10-3 with TRBJ2-5; TRBD1 might be the D (6 bases). Deletions cut 7 bases from V and 1 base from J, with 10 bases between. The CDR3 is 13 residues long. Germline CDR1 is ENHRY and CDR2 is SYGVKD. CDR3: CAINQGTQETQYF. The CDR3 DNA reads as TGTGCCATCAATCAGGGGACCCAAGAGACCCAGTACTTC.

This chain joins TRBV19 and TRBJ1-2, with no clear D. V lost 5 bases, J lost 3 bases, and 16 bases lay in between. Per germline, CDR1 LNHDA and CDR2 SQIVND (reference sequence). The CDR3 loop spans 15 amino acids. CDR3 region: CASSDRALGDYGYTF. DNA for the CDR3: TGTGCCAGTAGTGACCGGGCCCTCGGGGACTATGGCTACACCTTC.

This sequence joins TRBV4-1 and TRBJ1-3, with 9 bases identical to TRBD1. Per germline, CDR1 MGHRA and CDR2 YSYEKL. The CDR3 is 17 residues long. J gave up 4 bases and V 4 bases, and 11 bases lay outside the gene matches. The CDR3 DNA reads as TGCGCCAGCAGCCCTCGTGACAGGGGGAAGGGGGGAAACACCATATATTTT. This encodes CASSPRDRGKGGNTIYF.

This chain connects TRBV6-6 to TRBJ1-1, with 7 bases fitting TRBD1. J gave up 7 bases and V 6 bases, and 11 bases lay outside the gene matches. Germline V gene lookup returns CDR1 MNHNY and CDR2 SVGAGI (reference sequence). CDR3 length: 14 amino acids. In DNA, the CDR3 is TGTGCCAGCAGCTACACGAGGGGGCAGAATGAAGCTTTCTTT. Its translation is CASSYTRGQNEAFF.

This chain links TRBV29-1 with TRBJ1-2; 8 bases agree with TRBD1. CDR3 length: 14 residues. The junction had 7 bases not matched to a gene; V was cut back by 7 bases and J by 0 bases. Germline assignment: CDR1 SQVTM and CDR2 ANQGSEA. CDR3 protein: CSATRQGTNYGYTF. CDR3 nucleotides: TGCAGCGCTACAAGACAGGGGACTAACTATGGCTACACCTTC.

This clone has only a few counts. V gene TRBV6-5 combines with J gene TRBJ1-2, with TRBD1 matching over 9 bases. The CDR3 spans 15 residues. The ends lost 6 bases at V and 5 bases at J; junction bases unmatched: 10. Germline values: CDR1 MNHEY, CDR2 SVGAGI. The CDR3 sequence is CASRDRDRDGYGYTF. In nucleotides, the CDR3 is TGTGCCAGCAGGGACCGGGACAGGGATGGATATGGCTACACCTTC.